Given below is one T cell receptor beta chain in context. The antigen is undetermined. Germline CDR1 is SGHVS and CDR2 is FQNEAQ. The CDR3 sequence is 14 residues long. With 2 bases clipped from V and 3 bases from J, the junction kept 1 base outside the gene matches. This sample is part of a study of immune evolution from preneoplasia to lung adenocarcinoma. Overall study results and limits: Compared with EGFR-mutant or double wild-type lesions, KRAS-mutant nodules were more clonal. From normal lung to invasive adenocarcinoma, top clone frequencies appeared to decrease.

TCRdb keeps only in-frame clones here, not all; method: immunoSEQ multiplex PCR. This table holds about 14,000 clones, about 80% found once. This receptor was identified in a person between 65 and 79 years old with lung adenocarcinoma. The sample comprised FFPE minimally invasive lung adenocarcinoma tissue. This chain uses TRBV7-8 with TRBJ2-1; TRBD1 matches at 7 bases. The DNA of the CDR3 is TGTGCCAGCAGCTTACGGGACAGCTACAATGAGCAGTTCTTC. This encodes CASSLRDSYNEQFF.